What follows describes a single T cell receptor (beta chain). The data originate from a study of blood T cell repertoires in COVID-19. Study details: Both acute and convalescent COVID-19 samples were obtained from the United States, Italy and Spain. Sources were T cells, B-cell-depleted T cells, or PBMCs; the material itself was cDNA or gDNA.

V was shortened by 6 bases and J by 4 bases, with 13 bases between the two germline ends. The CDR3 consists of 13 residues. Germline assignment: CDR1 MNHEY and CDR2 SVGAGI. In the authors' methods: Cell counts per sample came from amplifying reference gene primers. Generated by immunoSEQ multiplex PCR, the TCRdb table keeps only in-frame clones and is missing some. V, J and clone size are taken as reported in that table, and D and trimming were inferred from the DNA itself. The sample records 90,000 to 110,000 clones, around 80% being singletons. The TCR sequence derives from a woman over 75 with acute or convalescent COVID-19. The source material was peripheral blood. J is TRBJ2-7 and V is TRBV6-5; D might be TRBD1 (5 bases). In DNA form, the CDR3 reads TGTGCCAGCAGCGACCTGACAGTTTACGAGCAGTACTTC. This gives the protein CASSDLTVYEQYF.